This TCR beta chain came from a study of OX40 agonist ivuxolimab in advanced cancers. Study as a whole: Treatment of patients was with ivuxolimab, an agonistic anti-OX40 (CD134) antibody. Overall study results and limits: Expanded clones belonging to CD8+ T cells outnumbered, on average, those of CD4+.

TCRdb's table, derived via immunoSEQ multiplex PCR, lists solely in-frame clones and lacks some. The table has about 68,000 clones, roughly 83% seen once. The CDR3 runs to 11 residues. Trimming removed 6 bases from V and 2 bases from J, with 4 bases in between. Per germline, CDR1 SNHLY and CDR2 FYNNEI. This clone was seen a handful of times. Its antigen is undetermined. Other DNA sequences in the sample encode the same CDR3. This TCR derives from an adult with an advanced solid tumor such as melanoma, head and neck, liver or kidney cancer. The chain joins TRBV2 to TRBJ2-5; D unresolved. Source: CD4+ or CD8+ T cells sorted from blood, taken in a trial of the OX40 agonist ivuxolimab. The chain's CDR3 is CASRLQETQYF. The CDR3 nucleotides read TGTGCCAGCAGGCTACAAGAGACCCAGTACTTC.